These 27 T cell receptor beta chains share one sample of origin, sequenced in a study of blood T cell repertoires in COVID-19. This table comes from immunoSEQ multiplex PCR, and its TCRdb copy is limited to in-frame clones, with some not included. Among roughly 87,000 clones, 80% to 90% were seen once, and the ten largest hold roughly 4.9%. The sample comprised peripheral blood. The origin of the receptors is a woman aged 80 or older with active COVID-19.

The chain uses TRBV11-1 and TRBJ2-1, with 12 bases fitting TRBD2. The J segment lost 12 bases and the V segment lost 6 bases, leaving 15 bases of the junction unmatched. This CDR3 has 16 residues. Germline assignment: CDR1 SGHAT and CDR2 FQDESV (reference sequence). The CDR3 region is CASRDRTSGNLGVQFF. DNA of the CDR3: TGTGCCAGCAGGGACCGGACTAGCGGGAACCTCGGGGTGCAGTTCTTC.

This chain joins TRBV7-6 and TRBJ2-7; 7 bases line up with TRBD1. The CDR3 has 15 amino acids. With V trimmed by 5 bases and J by 2 bases, 9 bases remained unmatched. Germline assignment: CDR1 SGHVS and CDR2 FNYEAQ. The CDR3 nucleotides read TGTGCCAGCAGCGCTATCCGGGACAGACCCTACGAGCAGTACTTC. Protein: CASSAIRDRPYEQYF.

The V call is TRBV7-3, the J call TRBJ2-5, with D possibly being TRBD2 (6 bases). Looked up from germline, CDR1 is SGHTA and CDR2 is FQGTGA. The V end was cut by 4 bases, the J end by 5 bases, with 17 bases between. This CDR3 comprises 15 residues. The CDR3 DNA is TGTGCCAGCAGCTCCCTTGGCGGGACTGTCGAGACCCAGTACTTC. Residues: CASSSLGGTVETQYF.

This clone was recorded a few times. The rearrangement uses TRBV18 and TRBJ2-1; TRBD1 might be the D (6 bases). The CDR3 loop spans 17 amino acids. With 3 bases removed from V and 0 bases from J, the gap between germline ends came to 15 bases. Germline CDR1 and CDR2: KGHSH and LQKENI. DNA for the CDR3: TGTGCCAGCTCACCCACGACAGGTCTAAGCTCCTACAATGAGCAGTTCTTC. This codes for CASSPTTGLSSYNEQFF. The full variable domain, its missing parts supplied by reference TRBV18 and TRBJ2-1, is NAGVMQNPRHLVRRRGQEARLRCSPMKGHSHVYWYRQLPEEGLKFMVYLQKENIIDESGMPKERFSAEFPKEGPSILRIQQVVRGDSAAYFCASSPTTGLSSYNEQFFGPGTRLTVL.

V and J are TRBV5-5 and TRBJ2-1, with TRBD1 matching over 8 bases. CDR1 is SGHKS, CDR2 YYEKEE, per germline (reference sequence). This CDR3 is 16 amino acids long. V lost 4 bases to trimming and J lost 1 base; unmatched junction nucleotides: 7. CDR3 DNA: TGTGCCAGCAGCATCTCGCAGGGGGCATCCTACAATGAGCAGTTCTTC. It yields the protein CASSISQGASYNEQFF.

This chain connects TRBV12-2 to TRBJ2-7; the DNA was not used to check the table's D call, TRBD2. TRBV12-2 is labeled a pseudogene. The CDR3 totals 15 residues. This CDR3 is CASRSSFGAGYEQYF. The CDR3 DNA sequence: TGTGCAAGTCGCTCATCTTTCGGCGCGGGTTACGAGCAGTACTTC.

The V gene is TRBV7-9, the J gene TRBJ1-3; D unclear. The ends were cut back, 5 bases at V and 0 bases at J, with 14 bases in the middle. The CDR3 spans 16 residues. CDR1 is SEHNR and CDR2 is FQNEAQ in the germline V gene (reference sequence). In nucleotides, the CDR3 is TGTGCCAGCAGCCCCTGGGAGGCCGCCTCTGGAAACACCATATATTTT. Protein product: CASSPWEAASGNTIYF.

This chain connects TRBV9 to TRBJ1-4; the D is unclear. Germline CDR1 SGDLS, CDR2 YYNGEE. The CDR3 covers 17 residues. Trimming cost V 0 bases and J 2 bases, with 14 bases left between them. The CDR3 spells CASSVGGGIVTNEKLFF. CDR3 in DNA: TGTGCCAGCAGCGTAGGAGGAGGGATAGTCACTAATGAAAAACTGTTTTTT.

The CDR3 loop reads CASSLGQDREQYF. The CDR3 DNA sequence: TGTGCCAGCAGCTTAGGGCAGGATCGCGAGCAGTACTTC. V usage is TRBV7-7 and J usage is TRBJ2-7; D gene ambiguous. V lost 1 base and J lost 6, with 10 bases in between. CDR1 and CDR2 from the germline V gene are SSHAT and FNYEAQ (reference sequence). The CDR3 is 13 residues long. Combining the CDR3 with reference TRBV7-7 and TRBJ2-7 gives the whole variable domain GAGVSQSPRYKVTKRGQDVTLRCDPISSHATLYWYQQALGQGPEFLTYFNYEAQPDKSGLPSDRFSAERPEGSISTLTIQRTEQRDSAMYRCASSLGQDREQYFGPGTRLTVT.

The chain carries TRBV30 and TRBJ2-7, with 12 positions matching TRBD2. Germline values: CDR1 GTSNPN, CDR2 SVGIG (reference sequence). The CDR3 spans 14 residues. The junction had 4 bases not matched to a gene; V was cut back by 2 bases and J by 5 bases. CDR3 sequence reads: CAWSTTSGRNEQYF. CDR3 nucleotide sequence: TGTGCCTGGAGTACGACTAGCGGGAGAAACGAGCAGTACTTC.

The chain has TRBV6-6 and TRBJ1-2, with D possibly matching TRBD1 (5 bases). The V gene's germline CDR1 is MNHNY and CDR2 SVGAGI (reference sequence). V lost 2 bases and J 9 bases, leaving 16 bases between the germline ends. CDR3 length equals 14 residues. CDR3 residues: CASSYPGRDWSYTF. CDR3 DNA: TGTGCCAGCAGTTACCCGGGGAGGGACTGGAGCTACACCTTC.

V gene TRBV27 combines with J gene TRBJ2-4; TRBD1 agrees at 7 bases. This CDR3 spans 17 amino acids. Germline V gene lookup returns CDR1 MNHEY and CDR2 SMNVEV (reference sequence). V dropped 5 bases and J dropped 3; count of bases not matched to a gene: 13. The CDR3 here is CASSPPTGLSGKNIQYF. CDR3 DNA: TGTGCCAGCAGTCCCCCGACAGGGTTGAGTGGCAAAAACATTCAGTACTTC.

This chain links TRBV19 with TRBJ2-5, with 7 nucleotides matching TRBD1. The CDR3 is 15 residues long. J was trimmed by 6 bases and V by 4 bases; bases with no gene match: 11. Germline V gene lookup returns CDR1 LNHDA and CDR2 SQIVND (reference sequence). CDR3 region: CASSTQRQGEQTQYF. The CDR3 DNA sequence: TGTGCCAGTAGTACCCAAAGACAGGGTGAGCAGACCCAGTACTTC.

The V and J genes are TRBV29-1 and TRBJ2-3; D is undetermined. The CDR3 length is 12 residues. Deletions cut 3 bases from V and 0 bases from J, with 4 bases between. Germline V CDR1 and CDR2: SQVTM, ANQGSEA. This CDR3 is CSVDGSTDTQYF. The CDR3 nucleotides are TGCAGCGTTGACGGGAGCACAGATACGCAGTATTTT.

This rearrangement joins TRBV5-1 to TRBJ2-2; 9 bases match TRBD1. This CDR3 is 16 amino acids long. Germline V gene data show CDR1 as SGHRS and CDR2 as YFSETQ. J lost 6 bases, V lost 3 bases, and 9 bases had no gene match. CDR3 sequence (DNA): TGCGCCAGCAGCTCACTGGACAGGGGCACGGCCGGGGAGCTGTTTTTT. It specifies CASSSLDRGTAGELFF.

The chain couples TRBV7-2 to TRBJ2-7, with 8 positions matching TRBD2. V was pared by 10 bases and J by 6 bases, with 17 bases of the junction left unmatched. CDR3 length equals 15 residues. Germline CDR1 and CDR2: SGHTA and FQGNSA. The CDR3 DNA reads as TGTGCCACCCTAGCGTTTAGCGGGACTTTTGGCGAGCAGTACTTC. The encoded protein is CATLAFSGTFGEQYF. Variable domain in full (rest from reference TRBV7-2 and TRBJ2-7): GAGVSQSPSNKVTEKGKDVELRCDPISGHTALYWYRQSLGQGLEFLIYFQGNSAPDKSGLPSDRFSAERTGGSVSTLTIQRTQQEDSAVYLCATLAFSGTFGEQYFGPGTRLTVT.

This chain joins TRBV28 and TRBJ2-7; 9 bases are shared with TRBD1. Germline trimming cut 5 bases from V and 5 bases from J; bases unmatched to any gene: 10. The CDR3 extends over 15 amino acids. Germline V gene data show CDR1 as MDHEN and CDR2 as SYDVKM. CDR3 bases: TGTGCCAGCAGTGAACCGGGACAGGGAAGGGACGAGCAGTACTTC. Translated: CASSEPGQGRDEQYF.

CDR3 sequence (DNA): TGTGCCAGCACCACCCTAGGCGGCCCATTCAATGAGCAGTTCTTC. Amino acids: CASTTLGGPFNEQFF. V usage is TRBV5-6 and J usage is TRBJ2-1; the D is unclear. Trimming removed 6 bases at V and 6 bases at J, with 19 bases between. Per germline, CDR1 SGHDT and CDR2 YYEEEE. The CDR3 is 15 residues long.

This clone has just one count. The rearrangement links TRBV28 to TRBJ2-7, with D tentatively TRBD1 (5 bases). There are 12 residues in the CDR3. In germline, CDR1 is MDHEN, CDR2 SYDVKM. The V end lost 5 bases, the J end lost 6 bases, and 11 bases lay between the germline ends. This chain's CDR3 is CASSQGAIEQYF. In DNA form, the CDR3 reads TGTGCCAGCAGTCAAGGGGCCATCGAGCAGTACTTC.

This chain connects TRBV19 to TRBJ1-1; no reliable D call. Germline-derived CDR1 and CDR2 are LNHDA and SQIVND (reference sequence). Trimming cost V 3 bases and J 4 bases, with 15 bases left between them. The CDR3 is 15 residues long. CDR3 region: CASSMGWVEGTEAFF. CDR3 DNA sequence: TGTGCCAGTAGTATGGGGTGGGTTGAGGGCACTGAAGCTTTCTTT.

The rearrangement links TRBV29-1 to TRBJ2-5, with 11 nucleotides matching TRBD1. CDR1 SQVTM and CDR2 ANQGSEA come from the germline V gene. There are 14 residues in the CDR3. V lost 6 bases to trimming and J lost 1 base; unmatched junction nucleotides: 4. The CDR3 region has the DNA TGCAGCGTCCGGGACAGGGGGATCCAAGAGACCCAGTACTTC. This sequence encodes CSVRDRGIQETQYF.

The chain carries TRBV6-1 and TRBJ2-3; D not resolved. The CDR3 is 14 residues long. V was cut by 6 bases and J by 1 base, with 11 bases left in between. Germline V lookup: CDR1 MNHNS, CDR2 SASEGT. This CDR3 reads CASRSRIGTDTQYF. The DNA of the CDR3 is TGTGCCAGCAGGAGTAGAATCGGCACAGATACGCAGTATTTT.

The chain has TRBV6-2 or TRBV6-3 and TRBJ1-5, with D unclear. Trimming removed 0 bases at V and 2 bases at J, with 14 bases between. This CDR3 spans 17 amino acids. From germline, CDR1 is MNHEY and CDR2 SVGEGT. CDR3 nucleotides: TGTGCCAGCAGTTACTCGCGGGGAATTGGGGGCAATCAGCCCCAGCATTTT. This encodes CASSYSRGIGGNQPQHF.

The chain joins TRBV18 to TRBJ2-5; 7 nucleotides align to TRBD2. Germline CDR1 reads KGHSH; CDR2 reads LQKENI. The CDR3 sequence is 14 residues long. V lost 5 bases to trimming and J lost 3 bases; unmatched junction nucleotides: 6. Here the CDR3 reads CASSGLGTKETQYF. The CDR3 nucleotides read TGTGCCAGCTCAGGACTAGGCACAAAAGAGACCCAGTACTTC.

V usage is TRBV18 and J usage is TRBJ1-2; D perhaps matches TRBD1 (6 bases). CDR1 and CDR2 from the germline V gene are KGHSH and LQKENI. Deletions cut 5 bases from V and 0 bases from J, with 10 bases between. The CDR3 extends over 14 amino acids. CDR3 coding DNA: TGTGCCAGCTCAGACAACAGGGCTAACTATGGCTACACCTTC. Its protein is CASSDNRANYGYTF.

V gene TRBV7-8 combines with J gene TRBJ1-1; 10 bases line up with TRBD1. Germline CDR1 and CDR2: SGHVS and FQNEAQ. The length of the CDR3 is 19 residues. With 1 base clipped from V and 4 bases from J, the junction kept 15 bases outside the gene matches. The CDR3 loop is CASSLELGTGAQIVTEAFF. For the CDR3, the DNA is TGTGCCAGCAGCTTAGAACTCGGGACAGGGGCCCAAATTGTCACTGAAGCTTTCTTT.

The chain combines TRBV9 with TRBJ2-5, with D maybe TRBD1 (5 bases). Trimming removed 0 bases at V and 5 bases at J, with 14 bases between. The CDR3 is made up of 15 amino acids. Germline V lookup: CDR1 SGDLS, CDR2 YYNGEE. The CDR3 loop is CASSVGRRGGETQYF. The DNA for the CDR3 is TGTGCCAGCAGCGTAGGTCGTAGGGGTGGGGAGACCCAGTACTTC.